This T cell receptor (beta chain) was obtained from a study of blood T cell repertoires in COVID-19. Of note for this clone: The junction departs from germline at one end; a sequencing error may be responsible.

This CDR3 has 13 residues. The assay was immunoSEQ multiplex PCR, and TCRdb's table has in-frame clones only and misses some. Of about 160,000 clones in the sample, 80% to 85% were seen once. Material for sequencing was peripheral blood. The clonotype comes from a woman aged 80 or over with active or convalescent COVID-19. V and J are TRBV12-3 or TRBV12-4 and TRBJ1-5; D not certain. The chain's CDR3 is CASSRGANLPQHF. CDR3 DNA: TGTGCCAGCAGTCGGGGAGCTAATCTGCCCCAGCATTTT.